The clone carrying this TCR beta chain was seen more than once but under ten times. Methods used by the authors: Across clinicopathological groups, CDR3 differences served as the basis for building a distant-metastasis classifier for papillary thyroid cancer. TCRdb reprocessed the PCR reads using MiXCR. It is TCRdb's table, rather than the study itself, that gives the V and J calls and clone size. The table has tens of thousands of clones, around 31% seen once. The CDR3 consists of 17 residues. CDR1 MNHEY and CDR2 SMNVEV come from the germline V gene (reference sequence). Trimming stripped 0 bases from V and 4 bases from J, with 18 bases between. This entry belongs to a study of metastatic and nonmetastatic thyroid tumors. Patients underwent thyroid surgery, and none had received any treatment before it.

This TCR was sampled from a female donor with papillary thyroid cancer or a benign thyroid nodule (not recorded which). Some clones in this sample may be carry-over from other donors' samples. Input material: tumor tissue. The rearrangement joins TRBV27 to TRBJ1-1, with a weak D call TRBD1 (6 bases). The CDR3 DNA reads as TGTGCCAGCAGTTTATCGATATTGGGGGCGAGGGGCACTGAAGCTTTCTTT. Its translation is CASSLSILGARGTEAFF.